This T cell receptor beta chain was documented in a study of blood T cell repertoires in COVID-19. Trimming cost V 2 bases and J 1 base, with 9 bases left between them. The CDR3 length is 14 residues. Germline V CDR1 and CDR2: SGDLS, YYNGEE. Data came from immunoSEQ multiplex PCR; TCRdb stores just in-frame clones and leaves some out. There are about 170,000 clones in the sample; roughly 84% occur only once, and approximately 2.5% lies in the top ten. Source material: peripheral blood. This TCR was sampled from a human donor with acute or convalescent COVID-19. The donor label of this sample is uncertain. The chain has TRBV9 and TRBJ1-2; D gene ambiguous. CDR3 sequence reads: CASSVGSYNYGYTF. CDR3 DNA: TGTGCCAGCAGCGTCGGGAGTTATAACTATGGCTACACCTTC.